This T cell receptor (beta chain) stems from a study of OX40 agonist ivuxolimab in advanced cancers. In terms of the full investigation: Ivuxolimab was an agonistic, fully human IgG2 monoclonal antibody directed against OX40 (CD134), a costimulatory receptor. Intravenous ivuxolimab was administered to patients every 2 weeks at six dose levels: 0.01, 0.1, 0.3, 1.5, 3 and 10 mg/kg. Of the roughly 52 dose-escalation patients, hepatocellular carcinoma was present in roughly 19, melanoma in roughly 15, renal cell carcinoma in 9 and head and neck cancer in 9. In the dose-escalation cohort, more than 75% of patients were male, and the mean age was approximately 64 years, with a range of roughly 20 to 79. Prior anti-PD-1, anti-PD-L1 or anti-CTLA-4 therapy was permitted, and checkpoint inhibitors had been received by 40% to 50% of dose-escalation patients. Partial responses were achieved by three dose-escalation patients, of whom one had hepatocellular carcinoma and two had cutaneous melanoma. Peripheral TCRbeta sequencing aimed to test whether ivuxolimab altered TCR sequence diversity and caused clonal T-cell expansion. The paper reports the monotherapy dose-escalation portion (N of about 51 patients) of the phase I ivuxolimab trial. The investigation overall reported the following: After ivuxolimab, expanded clones were on average more numerous among CD8+ T cells than among CD4+ T cells. Low levels of normalized T-cell clonal expansion were also seen in some patients who did not respond. Which antigens the clonally expanded peripheral T cells were specific for was not determined. In the 0.1-3.0 mg/kg groups, partial responders had among the lowest normalized peripheral clonal expansion, particularly in CD8+ T cells. At doses of 0.1 to 3.0 mg/kg, clonal expansion of both CD4+ and CD8+ T cells in blood was seen between baseline and week 6.

To sequence the TCRbeta CDR3 region, genomic DNA was isolated from the sorted cells. The immunoSEQ Assay was used to sequence the TCRbeta CDR3 regions. TCRdb's version of the immuneACCESS table is confined to in-frame rearrangements and falls short of the full clone set. An unresolved V gene accounts for under half of the shortfall where checked; the remainder is of unknown origin. The sample has roughly 50,000 clones on record, over 70% of them singletons. Of the sample, approximately 0.41% is held by the ten largest clones. Patients with autoimmune disease history or receiving systemic immunosuppression were excluded from the trial. In every dose cohort, peripheral blood was drawn for TCR sequencing at baseline, cycle 4 day 1, and cycle 7 day 1. Samples were obtained from an open-label, multicenter, first-in-human phase I dose-escalation trial of ivuxolimab. The trial enrolled adults with locally advanced or metastatic head and neck squamous cell, hepatocellular, melanoma or renal cell carcinoma. Before TCR sequencing, CD4+ and CD8+ T cells were separately sorted from peripheral blood.

Of note for this clone: This clone's antigen is unknown. Base qualities are missing; no much larger clone stands one base away.

The germline V gene (reference sequence) provides CDR1 SGHKS and CDR2 YYEKEE. Trimming removed 2 bases from V and 4 bases from J, leaving 15 bases between the germline ends. The CDR3 has 16 amino acids, counting the end cysteine and phenylalanine. Only the CDR3 region is kept as DNA, spanning 48 bases read in frame from base 1. The specimen was CD4+ or CD8+ T cells sorted from blood, collected in a trial of the OX40 agonist ivuxolimab. This TCR was sampled from an adult with an advanced solid tumor such as melanoma, head and neck, liver or kidney cancer. The rearrangement joined TRBV5-5 to TRBJ2-2, with no confidently assigned D gene. The CDR3: CASSFLEFRSTGELFF. The nucleotide sequence is TGTGCCAGCAGCTTCCTAGAGTTTCGGTCCACCGGGGAGCTGTTTTTT. With all but the CDR3 taken from the reference TRBV5-5 and TRBJ2-2 genes, the full variable domain is: DAGVTQSPTHLIKTRGQQVTLRCSPISGHKSVSWYQQVLGQGPQFIFQYYEKEERGRGNFPDRFSARQFPNYSSELNVNALLLGDSALYLCASSFLEFRSTGELFFGEGSRLTVL.